Detailed here is one T cell receptor (beta chain). The sample is drawn from a study of control samples from healthy donors and cancer patients. The CDR3 runs 14 residues. Germline V gene lookup returns CDR1 SGHDT and CDR2 YYEEEE. The ends were cut back, 7 bases at V and 3 bases at J, with 17 bases in the middle. Generated by immunoSEQ multiplex PCR, the TCRdb table keeps only in-frame clones and is missing some. The top ten clones hold around 6.4% of a sample with 350,000 to 450,000 clones, about 93% of them seen once. This sequence joins TRBV5-6 and TRBJ2-7; perhaps D is TRBD1 or TRBD2 (6 bases each). This receptor was obtained from a man aged 35 to 55 with head and neck cancer. The sequenced sample was PBMCs. CDR3: CASGDGGANYEQYF. DNA for the CDR3: TGTGCCAGCGGGGACGGGGGCGCTAACTACGAGCAGTACTTC.